This is a list of T cell receptor beta chains from one sample in a study of T-cell memory formation after mild COVID-19. TCRdb ran MiXCR on the 5' RACE reads and lists one entry per CDR3 protein. The table shows fewer than 250,000 distinct CDR3 sequences, with roughly a tenth occurring only once. Sequences were obtained from PBMCs or a T cell subset sorted from them (not recorded which). The receptors stem from a young man who had mild COVID-19 (a few samples of this study predate the infection). Cell type and time point are not known. Each CDR3 is given with its conserved first and last residue. D genes are given only for firm matches. Clone size appears in some rows only: once, few, many, or a class for an expanded clone.

size | D | J | V | DNA | CDR3
- | - | TRBJ1-2 | TRBV7-2 | TGTGCCAGCAGCCGCCGGGACGGTAACTATGGCTACACCTTC | CASSRRDGNYGYTF
few | - | TRBJ2-5 | TRBV29-1 | TGCAGCGTTGAAGAAGGCGGGCGGGAGACCCAGTACTTC | CSVEEGGRETQYF
many | - | TRBJ1-1 | TRBV12-3/TRBV12-4 | TGTGCCAGCTGGGCCGGGGTCTCGTGGACTGAAGCTTTCTTT | CASWAGVSWTEAFF
- | - | TRBJ1-1 | TRBV20-1 | TGCAGTGCTGGGAGGTGGGGTGGGACACTAAACACTGAAGCTTTCTTT | CSAGRWGGTLNTEAFF
few | TRBD1 | TRBJ1-1 | TRBV7-2 | TGTGCCAGCAGCTGGGGACAGAGCACTGAAGCTTTCTTT | CASSWGQSTEAFF
- | - | TRBJ1-4 | TRBV30 | TGTGCCTGGCGGGACAATCTGAATGAAAAACTGTTTTTT | CAWRDNLNEKLFF
- | TRBD1 | TRBJ2-7 | TRBV5-1 | TGCGCCAGCAGCCCGGGGACAGGCGCCTACGAGCAGTACTTC | CASSPGTGAYEQYF
- | - | TRBJ1-5 | TRBV27 | TGTGCCAGCAGTTTACGTTTCGAGGGGACCAGCAATCAGCCCCAGCATTTT | CASSLRFEGTSNQPQHF
many | - | TRBJ2-1 | TRBV5-1 | TGCGCCAGCAGCCGGAATTGGGGGGACAATGAGCAGTTCTTC | CASSRNWGDNEQFF
many | TRBD1 | TRBJ2-3 | TRBV11-2 | TGTGCCAGCAGCAAAGTGATGGGACAGAGCACAGATACGCAGTATTTT | CASSKVMGQSTDTQYF
few | - | TRBJ2-5 | TRBV28 | TGTGCCAGCAGCCCTTTTGGAGGACATTCAGGGACCCAGTACTTC | CASSPFGGHSGTQYF
- | - | TRBJ2-3 | TRBV12-3/TRBV12-4 | TGTGCCAGCAGTTTAGCGGGGGGCCGTTACGGCACGGATACGCAGTATTTT | CASSLAGGRYGTDTQYF
few | - | TRBJ1-5 | TRBV4-3 | TGCGCCAGCAGCCCCCAGTCCAATCAGCCCCAGCATTTT | CASSPQSNQPQHF